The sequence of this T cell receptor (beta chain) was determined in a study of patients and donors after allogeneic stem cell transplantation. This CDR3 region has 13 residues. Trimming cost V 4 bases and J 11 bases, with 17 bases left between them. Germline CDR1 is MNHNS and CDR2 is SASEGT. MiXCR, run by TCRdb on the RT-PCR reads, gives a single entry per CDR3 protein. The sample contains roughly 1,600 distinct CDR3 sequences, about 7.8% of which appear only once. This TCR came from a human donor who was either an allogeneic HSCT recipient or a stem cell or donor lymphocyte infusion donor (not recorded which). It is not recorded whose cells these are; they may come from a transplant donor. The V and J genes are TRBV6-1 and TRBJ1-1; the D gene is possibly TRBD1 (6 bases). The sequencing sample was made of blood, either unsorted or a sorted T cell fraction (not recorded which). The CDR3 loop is CASSVWGQERAFF. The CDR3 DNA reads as TGTGCCAGCAGTGTATGGGGACAAGAGAGGGCTTTCTTT.